This T cell receptor beta chain was captured in a study of blood T cell repertoires in COVID-19. Across the whole study: Both acute and convalescent COVID-19 samples were obtained from the United States, Italy and Spain. T cells, B-cell-depleted T cells, or PBMCs provided the cDNA or gDNA that served as material.

As processed by the authors: Amplification from reference gene primers served as the basis for estimated nucleated cell counts. Libraries were prepared by immunoSEQ multiplex PCR; TCRdb keeps only in-frame clonotypes and omits some of them. The V and J calls and clone size are taken from that table; D and trimming were inferred from the DNA. This sample carries fewer than 500,000 clones, 70% to 90% of them seen once, and the ten largest clones take over 1.3%. The sequenced sample was peripheral blood. The clonotype was recovered from a woman in her twenties or thirties with active or convalescent COVID-19.

The CDR3 nucleotides read TGTGCCAGCAGCACACGGGACAGGGTTACCACTGAAGCTTTCTTT. Translated: CASSTRDRVTTEAFF. The chain employs TRBV5-4 and TRBJ1-1; 9 positions match TRBD1. From germline, CDR1 is SGHNT and CDR2 YYREEE (reference sequence). CDR3 length: 15 residues. V gave up 4 bases and J gave up 4 bases; unmatched junction bases: 8.